Shown below are 23 T cell receptor beta chains from a single sample sequenced in a study of response to subunit inactivated influenza vaccine. MiXCR was run by TCRdb on the RT-PCR reads, yielding one entry per CDR3 protein. The table lists 630,000 or so distinct CDR3 sequences, 15% to 19% of them singletons, with approximately 10% in the top ten. Sequencing was performed on PBMCs from blood, taken 11 to 12 days after vaccination. The receptors were gathered from a man between 45 and 60 years old who received an inactivated influenza vaccine.

This clonotype was observed a handful of times. The CDR3 spells CASSPSGDSRETQYF. The DNA of the CDR3 is TGTGCCAGCAGCCCCAGCGGGGACAGTCGAGAGACCCAGTACTTC. This rearrangement joins TRBV9 to TRBJ2-5; either TRBD1 or TRBD2 may supply D (7 bases each). Trimming took 4 bases from V and 4 from J, leaving 17 bases between them. The V gene's germline CDR1 is SGDLS and CDR2 YYNGEE. This CDR3 contains 15 residues.

This clonotype was seen ten or more times. The chain combines TRBV29-1 with TRBJ2-7; the D is unclear. V lost 2 bases, J lost 1 base, and 3 bases lay in between. The germline CDR1 and CDR2 sequences are SQVTM and ANQGSEA. CDR3 length: 11 amino acids. This chain's CDR3 is CSVELSYEQYF. The DNA of the CDR3 is TGCAGCGTTGAACTTTCCTACGAGCAGTACTTC.

This clonotype was seen only once. A read error may explain this, as a much larger clone is one base away. The chain uses TRBV18 and TRBJ2-1, with D perhaps TRBD1 (6 bases). CDR1 KGHSH and CDR2 LQKENI come from the germline V gene. CDR3 length: 15 residues. In DNA form, the CDR3 reads TGTGCCAGCTCACCGAGGGGGAACTCCTACAGTGAGCAGTTCTTC. It specifies CASSPRGNSYSEQFF.

The gene calls are TRBV20-1 and TRBJ2-1; D is ambiguous. CDR1 is DFQATT and CDR2 is SNEGSKA in the germline V gene (reference sequence). The CDR3 consists of 11 residues. V lost 7 bases and J 2 bases, leaving 6 bases between the germline ends. The CDR3 protein is CSGGPYNEQFF. DNA of the CDR3: TGCAGTGGTGGTCCCTACAATGAGCAGTTCTTC.

This sequence joins TRBV18 and TRBJ1-6; D perhaps matches TRBD1 (5 bases). CDR3 size: 14 residues. The germline V gene has CDR1 KGHSH and CDR2 LQKENI. Trimming pared 3 bases from V and 7 bases from J, leaving 10 bases between. The CDR3 DNA reads as TGTGCCAGCTCACCGAGGGACGGAAATTCACCCCTCCACTTT. Translated: CASSPRDGNSPLHF.

The chain carries TRBV4-3 and TRBJ2-3; 12 nucleotides match TRBD2. After removal of 2 bases from V and 5 bases from J, the junction contained 5 bases not matched to a gene. The CDR3 has 16 residues. Germline values: CDR1 LGHNA, CDR2 YSLEER. As DNA, the CDR3 is TGCGCCAGCAGCCAATGGACTAGCGGGACTATAGATACGCAGTATTTT. Its translation: CASSQWTSGTIDTQYF.

V gene TRBV24-1 combines with J gene TRBJ2-5; no definite D call. Germline CDR1 and CDR2: KGHDR and SFDVKD. The CDR3 sequence is 14 residues long. V lost 3 bases and J 2 bases, leaving 9 bases between the germline ends. This CDR3 is CATSDTQVQETQYF. The DNA for the CDR3 is TGTGCCACCAGTGATACCCAGGTACAAGAGACCCAGTACTTC.

This clonotype came up a few times. The chain is built from TRBV27 and TRBJ2-1, with 16 bases lining up with TRBD2. Looked up from germline, CDR1 is MNHEY and CDR2 is SMNVEV (reference sequence). This CDR3 spans 20 amino acids. V shed 4 bases, J shed 2 bases, and the junction held 11 bases outside the gene matches. DNA for the CDR3: TGTGCCAGCAGTTCCTCCCCCGGGACTAGCGGGGGGGTCCCCTACAATGAGCAGTTCTTC. Protein product: CASSSSPGTSGGVPYNEQFF.

This clonotype was seen a few times. The chain has TRBV10-3 and TRBJ2-1; D unresolved. The CDR3 runs to 15 residues. V dropped 6 bases and J dropped 2 bases, with 14 bases sitting between them. Germline CDR1 is ENHRY and CDR2 is SYGVKD. The CDR3 reads CAISPGLDTYNEQFF. The CDR3 DNA reads TGTGCCATCAGCCCGGGTCTCGACACCTACAATGAGCAGTTCTTC.

The chain carries TRBV7-2 and TRBJ2-1; possibly TRBD2 for D (7 bases). The germline V and J ends were trimmed by 2 bases and 8 bases, with 16 bases remaining between them. The CDR3 is made up of 15 amino acids. CDR1 is SGHTA, CDR2 FQGNSA, per germline. The DNA for the CDR3 is TGTGCCAGCAGCTTACTTGCGGGGGCGCCCCATGAGCAGTTCTTC. It specifies CASSLLAGAPHEQFF.

The chain links TRBV12-3 or TRBV12-4 to TRBJ2-7, with TRBD1 as a possible D gene (6 bases). This CDR3 spans 14 amino acids. The V gene lost 3 bases and the J gene lost 2 bases, with 11 bases spanning the gap. The CDR3 DNA reads as TGTGCCAGCAGTTTGTGGACAGAGACCTACGAGCAGTACTTC. Translated: CASSLWTETYEQYF.

The genes are TRBV7-2 and TRBJ2-7; 8 bases align to TRBD1. J gave up 1 base and V 6 bases, and 8 bases lay outside the gene matches. Germline-derived CDR1 and CDR2 are SGHTA and FQGNSA. The CDR3 is 15 residues long. The CDR3: CASSPQGVGSYEQYF. DNA for the CDR3: TGTGCCAGCAGTCCACAGGGGGTGGGGTCCTACGAGCAGTACTTC.

This chain uses TRBV28 with TRBJ2-2; D gene unclear. Looked up from germline, CDR1 is MDHEN and CDR2 is SYDVKM. V was cut by 4 bases and J by 4 bases, with 13 bases left in between. The CDR3 covers 15 residues. The CDR3 region is CASSSLPTSTGELFF. For the CDR3, the DNA is TGTGCCAGCAGTTCCCTGCCCACCAGCACCGGGGAGCTGTTTTTT. Complete variable domain (other parts from reference TRBV28 and TRBJ2-2): DVKVTQSSRYLVKRTGEKVFLECVQDMDHENMFWYRQDPGLGLRLIYFSYDVKMKEKGDIPEGYSVSREKKERFSLILESASTNQTSMYLCASSSLPTSTGELFFGEGSRLTVL.

The chain employs TRBV6-5 and TRBJ2-1, with 7 bases lining up with TRBD2. The CDR3 extends over 16 amino acids. Unmatched junction bases numbered 6, after V lost 0 bases and J lost 4 bases. The germline V gene has CDR1 MNHEY and CDR2 SVGAGI. CDR3 sequence reads: CASSYSGSGGYNEQFF. In nucleotides, the CDR3 is TGTGCCAGCAGTTACTCAGGTTCGGGGGGTTACAATGAGCAGTTCTTC.

This clonotype has more than one count but fewer than ten. J is TRBJ1-1 and V is TRBV5-1; 8 bases agree with TRBD1. CDR1 is SGHRS, CDR2 YFSETQ, per germline. With 4 bases clipped from V and 0 bases from J, the junction kept 11 bases outside the gene matches. The CDR3 runs 17 residues. CDR3 sequence reads: CASSPLTGGAMNTEAFF. CDR3 DNA: TGCGCCAGCAGCCCCCTAACAGGGGGGGCGATGAACACTGAAGCTTTCTTT. The full variable domain, with the rest looked up from reference TRBV5-1 and TRBJ1-1, is KAGVTQTPRYLIKTRGQQVTLSCSPISGHRSVSWYQQTPGQGLQFLFEYFSETQRNKGNFPGRFSGRQFSNSRSEMNVSTLELGDSALYLCASSPLTGGAMNTEAFFGQGTRLTVV.

This chain connects TRBV5-6 to TRBJ2-7; 8 bases are a match to TRBD2. J gave up 3 bases and V 4 bases, and 9 bases lay outside the gene matches. Germline V gives CDR1 SGHDT, CDR2 YYEEEE. This CDR3 spans 15 amino acids. The CDR3 DNA sequence: TGTGCCAGCAGCGCGACCGGGACTAGGAGCTACGAGCAGTACTTC. Translating it yields CASSATGTRSYEQYF. Full variable domain (remainder filled in from reference TRBV5-6 and TRBJ2-7): DAGVTQSPTHLIKTRGQQVTLRCSPKSGHDTVSWYQQALGQGPQFIFQYYEEEERQRGNFPDRFSGHQFPNYSSELNVNALLLGDSALYLCASSATGTRSYEQYFGPGTRLTVT.

Written as DNA, the CDR3 is TGTGCCAGCGCGGGGGGGTACAATGAGCAGTTCTTC. This translates into CASAGGYNEQFF. The chain is built from TRBV7-2 and TRBJ2-1, with 9 bases aligning to TRBD2. The trim removed 8 bases at V and 4 bases at J, leaving 0 bases unmatched. This CDR3 spans 12 amino acids. CDR1 is SGHTA and CDR2 is FQGNSA in the germline V gene.

V and J are TRBV20-1 and TRBJ1-2, with D hard to call. The CDR3 consists of 14 residues. CDR1 DFQATT and CDR2 SNEGSKA come from the germline V gene (reference sequence). Trimming removed 4 bases at V and 3 bases at J, with 15 bases between. CDR3 sequence: CSAIPQQLHYGYTF. The CDR3 bases are TGCAGTGCTATTCCTCAGCAGCTTCACTATGGCTACACCTTC.

This chain joins TRBV24-1 and TRBJ2-1; TRBD2 matches at 10 bases. CDR1 and CDR2 from the germline V gene are KGHDR and SFDVKD. The CDR3 covers 15 residues. V shed 4 bases and J 8 bases; nucleotides not matched to a gene: 7. The CDR3, as DNA: TGTGCCACCAGTGAACGGACTAGCGGAATGGATGAGCAGTTCTTC. Amino acids: CATSERTSGMDEQFF.

The chain couples TRBV5-6 to TRBJ2-7; D uncertain. The CDR3 sequence is 13 residues long. Trimming removed 4 bases from V and 3 bases from J, with 11 bases in between. Germline CDR1 is SGHDT and CDR2 is YYEEEE. In nucleotides, the CDR3 is TGTGCCAGCAGCCCGTGGCTGCTCTACGAGCAGTACTTC. Its translation is CASSPWLLYEQYF. The full variable domain, its missing parts supplied by reference TRBV5-6 and TRBJ2-7, is DAGVTQSPTHLIKTRGQQVTLRCSPKSGHDTVSWYQQALGQGPQFIFQYYEEEERQRGNFPDRFSGHQFPNYSSELNVNALLLGDSALYLCASSPWLLYEQYFGPGTRLTVT.

This clonotype has only a few counts. The chain joins TRBV18 to TRBJ2-1; possible D gene TRBD1, 5 bases. The CDR3 length is 15 residues. V lost 0 bases to trimming and J lost 3 bases, with 9 bases between them. Germline CDR1 KGHSH, CDR2 LQKENI. The CDR3 sequence is CASSPPGDSYNEQFF. The CDR3, as DNA: TGTGCCAGCTCACCACCTGGAGACAGCTACAATGAGCAGTTCTTC.

The chain joins TRBV11-2 to TRBJ2-7; D call uncertain. Germline assignment: CDR1 SGHAT and CDR2 FQNNGV. The CDR3 covers 13 residues. Deletions cut 0 bases from V and 5 bases from J, with 8 bases between. CDR3 region: CASSLERQDEQYF. The CDR3 DNA reads TGTGCCAGCAGCTTAGAAAGGCAGGACGAGCAGTACTTC.

This clonotype has more than one count but fewer than ten. The chain links TRBV15 to TRBJ2-3, with TRBD2 as a possible D gene (6 bases). V was cut by 0 bases and J by 2 bases, with 15 bases left in between. Germline V gene lookup returns CDR1 LNHNV and CDR2 YYDKDF (reference sequence). The CDR3 is made up of 17 amino acids. DNA of the CDR3: TGTGCCACCAGCAGAGATAGGGACTCACCTTCCACAGATACGCAGTATTTT. This sequence encodes CATSRDRDSPSTDTQYF.